This TCR beta chain was retrieved from a study of CD8+ T cells in alopecia areata. Comment on this clone: The antigen is undetermined.

cDNA prepared by RNA extraction and subsequent reverse transcription served as the template for sequencing. This table comes from immunoSEQ multiplex PCR, and its TCRdb copy is limited to in-frame clones, with some not included. The sample yields about 210,000 clones, 64% seen once. Broader study findings: Treatment with tofacitinib significantly lowered scalp clonality and reduced expanded CD8+ clones among the top 100.

From germline, CDR1 is LNHNV and CDR2 YYDKDF (reference sequence). Trimming cost V 4 bases and J 4 bases, with 14 bases left between them. The length of the CDR3 is 15 residues. Indicated treatment: oral pan-JAK inhibitor, 5-10 mg twice daily. This material consisted of CD4+ T cells sorted from blood, taken at week 4, from a patient treated with tofacitinib. This rearrangement joins TRBV15 to TRBJ2-1; D possibly corresponds to TRBD2 (6 bases). The TCR was taken from a human donor with alopecia areata. CDR3 amino acids: CATSKRVSGYNEQFF. CDR3 in DNA: TGTGCCACCAGCAAGCGGGTGTCGGGTTACAATGAGCAGTTCTTC. Together with reference TRBV15 and TRBJ2-1, the CDR3 gives the full variable domain: DAMVIQNPRYQVTQFGKPVTLSCSQTLNHNVMYWYQQKSSQAPKLLFHYYDKDFNNEADTPDNFQSRRPNTSFCFLDIRSPGLGDTAMYLCATSKRVSGYNEQFFGPGTRLTVL.